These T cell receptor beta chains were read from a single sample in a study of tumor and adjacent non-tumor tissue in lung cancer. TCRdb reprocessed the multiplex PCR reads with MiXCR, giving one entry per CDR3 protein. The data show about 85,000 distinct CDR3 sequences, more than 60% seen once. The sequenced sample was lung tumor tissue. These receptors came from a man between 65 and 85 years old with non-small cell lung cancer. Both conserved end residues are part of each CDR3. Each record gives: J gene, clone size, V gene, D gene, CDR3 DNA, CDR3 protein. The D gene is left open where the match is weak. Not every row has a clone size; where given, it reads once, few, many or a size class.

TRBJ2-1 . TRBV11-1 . TGTGCCAGCAGTTTCGCGGGACAGATTTCTAGCGGGTGGGCGCGTAAGCAGTTCTTC CASSFAGQISSGWARKQFF
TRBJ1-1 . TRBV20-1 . TGCAGTGCCACCGAGGTCCGACTCCTGATGAACGCTGAAGCTTTCTTT CSATEVRLLMNAEAFF
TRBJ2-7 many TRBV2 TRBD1 TGTGCCAGCACAGGACAGGGGCTATACGAGCAGTACTTC CASTGQGLYEQYF
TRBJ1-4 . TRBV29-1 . TGCAGCATTGTACAGGAGGATGAAAAACTGTTTTTT CSIVQEDEKLFF
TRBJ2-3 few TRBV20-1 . TGCAGTGCTAGAGATGGGGCGGAGCCTAGCACAGATACGCAGTATTTT CSARDGAEPSTDTQYF
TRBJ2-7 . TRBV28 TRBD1 TGTGCCAGCAGTTCCCTGGACAGGACCTACGAGCAGTACTTC CASSSLDRTYEQYF
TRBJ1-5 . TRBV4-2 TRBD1 TGTGCCAGCAGTCAAGGGAGGATACAGGGGATGAGCAATCAGCCCCAGCACTTT CASSQGRIQGMSNQPQHF
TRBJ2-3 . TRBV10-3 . TGTGCCATCAGGGATGACCAGAGGGGAGATGTGCAGTATTTT CAIRDDQRGDVQYF
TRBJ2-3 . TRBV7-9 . TGTGCCAGCAGCCTTCAGGGATTGGGCAATCAGCCCCAGTATTTT CASSLQGLGNQPQYF
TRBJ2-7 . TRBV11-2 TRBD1 TGTGCCAGCAGCTTAGCAGGGGGCTCCTGCGAGCAATACTTC CASSLAGGSCEQYF
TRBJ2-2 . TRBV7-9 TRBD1 TGTGCCAGCAGCCTCGGGCAGGGGGCGTCCGGGGAGCTGTTTTTT CASSLGQGASGELFF
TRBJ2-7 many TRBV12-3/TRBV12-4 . TGTGCCAGCAGTCCCCGCCTCGTGGCCAGATCCTACGAGCAGTACTTC CASSPRLVARSYEQYF